This entry features one TCR beta chain sequence. The specificity of this receptor is unknown. Per-nucleotide qualities are absent, and no much larger clonotype sits a single base away. Genomic DNA was extracted from sorted cells for sequencing of the TCRbeta CDR3 region. TCRbeta CDR3 regions were sequenced using the immunoSEQ Assay. TCRdb stores this immuneACCESS table with in-frame sequences only. Part of the clones is absent; in the studies checked, under half of the shortfall reflects unresolved V genes, and no reason is known for the rest. The sample table contains 65,000 to 85,000 clones; only one count was recorded for roughly 84% of them. Of the sample, approximately 2% falls within the top ten clones. The trial excluded patients who had a history of autoimmune disease or who were on systemic immunosuppression. Peripheral blood for TCR sequencing was collected from all dose cohorts at baseline, on cycle 4 day 1, and on cycle 7 day 1. The samples were taken from a phase I, first-in-human, multicenter, open-label dose-escalation trial of ivuxolimab. Adults with locally advanced or metastatic melanoma, renal cell, hepatocellular, or head and neck squamous cell carcinoma were enrolled in the trial. Before TCR sequencing, CD4+ and CD8+ T cells were separately sorted from peripheral blood.

This sample is part of a study of OX40 agonist ivuxolimab in advanced cancers. For context, the study as a whole: The costimulatory receptor OX40 (CD134) was targeted by ivuxolimab, a fully human IgG2 agonistic monoclonal antibody. Intravenous ivuxolimab was administered to patients every 2 weeks at six dose levels: 0.01, 0.1, 0.3, 1.5, 3 and 10 mg/kg. Among the 52 dose-escalation patients, 19 had hepatocellular carcinoma, roughly 15 melanoma, 9 renal cell carcinoma and 9 head and neck cancer. In the dose-escalation cohort, more than 80% of patients were male, and the mean age was roughly 56 years with a range of roughly 20 to 80. Patients were allowed to have had prior anti-PD-1, anti-PD-L1 or anti-CTLA-4 therapy, and approximately 40% of the dose-escalation patients had previously received checkpoint inhibitors. Partial responses occurred in three dose-escalation patients: two with cutaneous melanoma and one with hepatocellular carcinoma. Peripheral TCRbeta sequencing was intended to test whether TCR sequence diversity was altered and clonal T-cell expansion was caused by ivuxolimab. The monotherapy dose-escalation portion (N of about 49 patients) of the phase I ivuxolimab trial is reported in the paper.

The research as a whole found: After ivuxolimab, expanded clones were on average more numerous among CD8+ T cells than among CD4+ T cells. Partial responders in the 0.1-3.0 mg/kg groups had among the lowest normalized peripheral clonal expansion, especially among CD8+ T cells. The antigen specificity of the peripheral T cells that underwent clonal expansion was not determined. Low levels of normalized T-cell clonal expansion were also seen in some patients who did not respond. At doses from 0.1 to 3.0 mg/kg, clonal expansion was seen in both CD4+ and CD8+ blood T cells between baseline and week 6.

Taken from the germline V gene, the CDR1 and CDR2 loops are MDHEN and SYDVKM. The CDR3 holds 13 amino acids from the cysteine to the phenylalanine. Left in the record is the CDR3 DNA by itself, 39 bases read in frame from the first base. After removal of 6 bases from V and 6 bases from J, the junction retains 5 bases not matched to a gene. The source is an adult with an advanced solid tumor such as melanoma, head and neck, liver or kidney cancer. The sequence links TRBV28 to TRBJ1-5; 7 bases in between match TRBD1. The material sequenced was CD4+ or CD8+ T cells sorted from blood, taken in a trial of the OX40 agonist ivuxolimab. Here the CDR3 is given as CASRGQSRQPQHF. The DNA is as follows: TGTGCCAGCAGGGGACAGTCACGTCAGCCCCAGCATTTT.